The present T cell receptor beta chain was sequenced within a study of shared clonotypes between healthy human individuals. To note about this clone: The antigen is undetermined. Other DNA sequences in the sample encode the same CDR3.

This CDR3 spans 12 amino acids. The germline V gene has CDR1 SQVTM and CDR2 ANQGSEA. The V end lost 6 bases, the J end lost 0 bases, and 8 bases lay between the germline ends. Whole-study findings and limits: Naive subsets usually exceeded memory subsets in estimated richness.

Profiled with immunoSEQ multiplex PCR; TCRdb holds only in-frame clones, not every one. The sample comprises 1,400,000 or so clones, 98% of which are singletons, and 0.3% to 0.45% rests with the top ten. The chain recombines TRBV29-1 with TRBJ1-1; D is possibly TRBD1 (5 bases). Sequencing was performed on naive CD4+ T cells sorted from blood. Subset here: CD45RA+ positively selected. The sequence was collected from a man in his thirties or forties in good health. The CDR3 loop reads CSVGGMNTEAFF. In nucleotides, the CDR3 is TGCAGCGTCGGGGGAATGAACACTGAAGCTTTCTTT.